This is a list of T cell receptor beta chains from one sample in a study of monozygotic twins with inflammatory bowel disease. One entry per CDR3 protein, without DNA, is what TCRdb gives after re-calling the 5' RACE reads. This table lists under 130,000 distinct CDR3 sequences. Specimen: blood. These receptors were collected from a human donor with ulcerative colitis or Crohn's disease, or a healthy co-twin of an affected twin (not recorded which). The CDR3 runs from the conserved cysteine through the conserved F or W. The order of the fields is CDR3 protein, J gene, V gene.

CASNLWTDQNEKLFF TRBJ1-4 TRBV2
CASRRGAGGETQYF TRBJ2-5 TRBV7-9
CASSLDGRGTETQYF TRBJ2-5 TRBV7-2
CSARPWTAVNNSPLHF TRBJ1-6 TRBV20-1
CASSPDRAHVHTDTQYF TRBJ2-3 TRBV3-1
CASSDTGQSEQYF TRBJ2-7 TRBV28
CASSYRGTDTQYF TRBJ2-3 TRBV12-3/TRBV12-4
CASSNRDQFYEQYF TRBJ2-7 TRBV7-2
CSAPPEVGTLYEQYF TRBJ2-7 TRBV20-1
CASSLERGAGVQETQYF TRBJ2-5 TRBV7-2
CAEAESGGYTF TRBJ1-2 TRBV5-1
CASSQDTPGSGGAGELFF TRBJ2-2 TRBV3-1
CSASLIAGFTDTQYF TRBJ2-3 TRBV20-1
CASSLGGGIETQYF TRBJ2-5 TRBV7-2
CASSSIDRGRGETQYF TRBJ2-5 TRBV7-9
CASSPRQGAGNTIYF TRBJ1-3 TRBV5-1
CASTPEVRGEQFF TRBJ2-1 TRBV9
CASSYRGADTEAFF TRBJ1-1 TRBV3-1
CASSISGRFDTQYF TRBJ2-3 TRBV5-1
CASSFFTSGDSTDTQYF TRBJ2-3 TRBV5-1
CASSLAGLGEQYF TRBJ2-7 TRBV7-9
CASRGQGITSGYTF TRBJ1-2 TRBV7-2
CASRRTGSYEQYF TRBJ2-7 TRBV5-6
CASSLMGQAGSPLHF TRBJ1-6 TRBV5-1
CASSLARGWDYEQYF TRBJ2-7 TRBV11-2
CASKDRIASYEQYF TRBJ2-7 TRBV6-1
CASSIGPQGYQETQYF TRBJ2-5 TRBV19
CASSQDHRTTFEQYF TRBJ2-7 TRBV4-3
CASSPRPGRDTQYF TRBJ2-3 TRBV7-2
CASSQGSGLSSYEQYF TRBJ2-7 TRBV3-1
CASSPRADSNSPLHF TRBJ1-6 TRBV4-3
CASSLWAGNTEAFF TRBJ1-1 TRBV28
CASSVSGGQGYTF TRBJ1-2 TRBV9
CASSQVPHLTYNEQFF TRBJ2-1 TRBV4-1
CASSLPGQAAGTQYF TRBJ2-3 TRBV12-3/TRBV12-4
CASTRTGGNQPQHF TRBJ1-5 TRBV6-5
CASSPAVAGTDTQYF TRBJ2-3 TRBV28
CASRGGATNEKLFF TRBJ1-4 TRBV5-1
CASSLDPVINEQFF TRBJ2-1 TRBV5-5
CASTWGRGAGEQFF TRBJ2-1 TRBV27
CASSPDNYEQYF TRBJ2-7 TRBV5-1
CASSLVPTANTEAFF TRBJ1-1 TRBV7-2
CASRHTSGSNGELFF TRBJ2-2 TRBV3-1
CASISTDRSNTGELFF TRBJ2-2 TRBV28
CASRDSYEQYF TRBJ2-7 TRBV6-5
CSATGTGGIEAFF TRBJ1-1 TRBV20-1
CASSQEWRGVEVTQYF TRBJ2-5 TRBV4-3
CASSPTGSPDTQYF TRBJ2-3 TRBV18
CASSQDPRGKVNSPLHF TRBJ1-6 TRBV5-6